A single sample gave rise to the 29 T cell receptor beta chains below, sequenced in a study of monozygotic twins with inflammatory bowel disease. Using the 5' RACE reads, TCRdb records one entry per CDR3 protein without DNA. This repertoire includes approximately 340,000 distinct CDR3 sequences. The sample consisted of blood. The origin of the receptors is a human donor with ulcerative colitis or Crohn's disease, or a healthy co-twin of an affected twin (not recorded which).

This sequence joins TRBV7-2 and TRBJ1-3. There are 16 residues in the CDR3. Germline V gives CDR1 SGHTA, CDR2 FQGNSA. The CDR3 sequence is CASSSNAVGAGNTIYF.

CDR3 in amino acids: CASSSGQTKTQYF. The gene calls are TRBV11-2 and TRBJ2-5; TCRdb outputs TRBD1, but without DNA this stays unchecked. Germline V gives CDR1 SGHAT, CDR2 FQNNGV. This CDR3 has 13 amino acids.

The J gene is TRBJ2-4, the V gene TRBV7-2; the TRBD2 assignment by TCRdb is unverifiable without DNA. The germline V gene encodes CDR1 SGHTA and CDR2 FQGNSA. The CDR3 runs to 16 residues. The CDR3 protein is CASSQTSGKAKNIQYF.

V and J are TRBV24-1 and TRBJ2-1; checking the TCRdb D call of TRBD1 is not possible without DNA. The CDR3 contains 15 residues. CDR1 and CDR2 (germline): KGHDR, SFDVKD. The chain's CDR3 is CATSDQRGIYNEQFF.

V is TRBV20-1 and J is TRBJ1-5; the D gene TCRdb calls, TRBD1, cannot be checked with no DNA. CDR3 length equals 15 residues. In germline, CDR1 is DFQATT, CDR2 SNEGSKA (reference sequence). CDR3 region: CSARPVGGAAQPQHF.

This sequence joins TRBV30 and TRBJ2-3; TCRdb reports TRBD2, a call that lacks DNA to check it against. Germline-derived CDR1 and CDR2 are GTSNPN and SVGIG (reference sequence). The CDR3 extends over 15 amino acids. CDR3 protein: CAWSRAKPVADTQYF.

The chain couples TRBV24-1 to TRBJ2-7; with no DNA, the TCRdb D assignment of TRBD1 cannot be verified. Germline loops: CDR1 KGHDR, CDR2 SFDVKD. The CDR3 contains 13 residues. The CDR3: CATSEWGSSEQYF.

The chain links TRBV20-1 to TRBJ2-6. CDR1 is DFQATT, CDR2 SNEGSKA, per germline (reference sequence). The CDR3 covers 15 residues. The chain's CDR3 is CSARPPGVGANVLTF.

The chain has TRBV7-9 and TRBJ1-2. The CDR3 extends over 15 amino acids. The V gene's germline CDR1 is SEHNR and CDR2 FQNEAQ (reference sequence). The CDR3 reads CASSSPTRANYGYTF.

The chain employs TRBV30 and TRBJ1-5. The CDR3 length is 11 residues. In germline, CDR1 is GTSNPN, CDR2 SVGIG (reference sequence). The CDR3 here is CAWGFNQPQHF. The full variable domain, in which reference TRBV30 and TRBJ1-5 provide the parts outside the CDR3, is SQTIHQWPATLVQPVGSPLSLECTVEGTSNPNLYWYRQAAGRGLQLLFYSVGIGQISSEVPQNLSASRPQDRQFILSSKKLLLSDSGFYLCAWGFNQPQHFGDGTRLSIL.

The V and J genes are TRBV12-3 or TRBV12-4 and TRBJ2-3. The CDR3 consists of 17 residues. The CDR3 here is CASSLFGTRPGTDTQYF.

The V gene is TRBV10-3, the J gene TRBJ2-5; TCRdb proposes TRBD1, but this gene call is untestable without DNA. Germline V gene sequence: CDR1 ENHRY, CDR2 SYGVKD. The CDR3 loop spans 12 amino acids. The CDR3: CATDQGEETQYF.

This chain uses TRBV20-1 with TRBJ2-5; TCRdb calls TRBD2, which cannot be checked without DNA. The V gene's germline CDR1 is DFQATT and CDR2 SNEGSKA (reference sequence). The CDR3 consists of 15 residues. The CDR3 loop reads CSAIRAQGVGETQYF.

CDR3 protein: CSARSGGGAVKTQYF. The genes are TRBV20-1 and TRBJ2-5; no DNA is available, so the TRBD2 call from TCRdb remains unchecked. Germline V gives CDR1 DFQATT, CDR2 SNEGSKA (reference sequence). This CDR3 comprises 15 residues.

This chain joins TRBV6-4 and TRBJ1-1; TCRdb lists TRBD1, though no DNA is available to test this call. CDR1 is MRHNA and CDR2 is SNTAGT in the germline V gene. The CDR3 extends over 14 amino acids. Here the CDR3 reads CASSASPGQGQAFF.

This sequence joins TRBV20-1 and TRBJ2-3; without DNA, the TCRdb call of TRBD1 cannot be checked. Germline V gene sequence: CDR1 DFQATT, CDR2 SNEGSKA (reference sequence). This CDR3 has 17 amino acids. CDR3 sequence reads: CSASVPLLLSSTDTQYF.

V usage is TRBV12-3 or TRBV12-4 and J usage is TRBJ2-6; TCRdb's assignment of TRBD1 cannot be checked, as there is no DNA. This CDR3 has 19 amino acids. CDR3 protein: CASSFSDRGGFSGANVLTF.

The J gene is TRBJ1-6, the V gene TRBV4-3; TCRdb's D gene call, TRBD1, goes unchecked for lack of DNA. The CDR3 runs to 16 residues. Per the germline V gene, CDR1 is LGHNA and CDR2 is YSLEER. The CDR3 sequence is CASSRGTGGQNSPLHF.

The chain has TRBV6-1 and TRBJ1-2. CDR1 and CDR2 from the germline V gene are MNHNS and SASEGT. The CDR3 sequence is 15 residues long. CDR3: CASRSVEGDFHGYTF.

The rearrangement links TRBV7-2 to TRBJ1-1; absent DNA, TCRdb's TRBD1 call cannot be checked. The V gene's germline CDR1 is SGHTA and CDR2 FQGNSA. CDR3 length equals 13 residues. The CDR3 loop reads CASSFKGGTEAFF.

J is TRBJ1-1 and V is TRBV7-8. Germline CDR1 reads SGHVS; CDR2 reads FQNEAQ. The length of the CDR3 is 11 residues. The CDR3 loop is CASRQGPEAFF.

The chain joins TRBV27 to TRBJ1-5; no DNA is available, so the TRBD1 call from TCRdb remains unchecked. The CDR3 has 15 amino acids. Germline V gene lookup returns CDR1 MNHEY and CDR2 SMNVEV (reference sequence). The CDR3 here is CASSQAGNPNQPQHF.

This chain links TRBV5-1 with TRBJ2-4; checking the TCRdb D call of TRBD1 is not possible without DNA. The CDR3 consists of 18 residues. In germline, CDR1 is SGHRS, CDR2 YFSETQ. CDR3 protein: CASSSTSQNTGAKNIQYF. The full variable domain, completed using reference TRBV5-1 and TRBJ2-4, is KAGVTQTPRYLIKTRGQQVTLSCSPISGHRSVSWYQQTPGQGLQFLFEYFSETQRNKGNFPGRFSGRQFSNSRSEMNVSTLELGDSALYLCASSSTSQNTGAKNIQYFGAGTRLSVL.

This chain connects TRBV25-1 to TRBJ2-5; TCRdb designates TRBD1, a call that cannot be tested without DNA. This CDR3 contains 15 residues. Germline V gene data show CDR1 as MGHDK and CDR2 as SYGVNS. CDR3 sequence reads: CATSEAPSHQETQYF.

The rearrangement joins TRBV28 to TRBJ2-4. Germline CDR1 is MDHEN and CDR2 is SYDVKM. This CDR3 contains 15 residues. CDR3: CASSSPTSAKNIQYF.

The chain uses TRBV5-1 and TRBJ2-3; TCRdb's assignment of TRBD2 cannot be checked, as there is no DNA. The CDR3 contains 17 residues. The germline CDR1 and CDR2 sequences are SGHRS and YFSETQ. The CDR3 region is CASSLDRASGVADTQYF.

The V and J genes are TRBV6-2 or TRBV6-3 and TRBJ2-1; lacking DNA, the TRBD1 call made by TCRdb goes unchecked. In germline, CDR1 is MNHEY, CDR2 SVGEGT. This CDR3 is built from 19 residues. The CDR3 is CASSYSPMRGGSHYNEQFF.

The chain uses TRBV11-1 and TRBJ1-1; TCRdb returns TRBD1, unconfirmable since there is no DNA. The CDR3 has 18 residues. Looked up from germline, CDR1 is SGHAT and CDR2 is FQDESV (reference sequence). The CDR3 spells CASSFRNRTGRMNTEAFF.

The CDR3 loop is CATSDTGRGGNEQFF. The rearrangement joins TRBV24-1 to TRBJ2-1; TCRdb's D call, TRBD2, is unchecked because there is no DNA. Germline CDR1 and CDR2: KGHDR and SFDVKD. The CDR3 covers 15 residues.